A selection of T cell receptor beta chains follows, all from one sample in a study of blood T cell repertoires in COVID-19. Profiled with immunoSEQ multiplex PCR; TCRdb holds only in-frame clones, not every one. The table records about 70,000 clones, approximately 91% of them present only once. Sequenced material: peripheral blood. The origin of the receptors is a man aged 45 to 65 with COVID-19, enrolled during active disease. CDR3s include the opening cysteine and the closing phenylalanine or tryptophan. The order of the fields is J gene, clone size, CDR3 length, D gene, V gene, CDR3 DNA, CDR3 protein. The D gene is left open where the match is weak. Some rows have no size entry. The others give once, few or many, or a class for an expanded clone.

J: TRBJ2-5
size: .
length: 15
D: TRBD2
V: TRBV4-1
DNA: TGCGCCAGCAGCCCCGCTGGGGGGGGTCAAGAGACCCAGTACTTC
CDR3: CASSPAGGGQETQYF

J: TRBJ2-6
size: .
length: 16
D: TRBD2
V: TRBV19
DNA: TGTGCCAGTAGTTGGACGGCGGGAGCTGGGGCCAACGTCCTGACTTTC
CDR3: CASSWTAGAGANVLTF

J: TRBJ2-2
size: .
length: 12
D: .
V: TRBV7-9
DNA: TGTGCCAGCAAACTAGGGCCCGGGGAGCTGTTTTTT
CDR3: CASKLGPGELFF

J: TRBJ1-3
size: .
length: 14
D: .
V: TRBV9
DNA: TGTGCCAGCAGCGTAGATTACGGGGGAAACACCATATATTTT
CDR3: CASSVDYGGNTIYF

J: TRBJ2-5
size: .
length: 18
D: TRBD2
V: TRBV29-1
DNA: TGCAGCGTTGAAGATGGGGGCGACGGGGGGGGAGGATTTGAGACCCAGTACTTC
CDR3: CSVEDGGDGGGGFETQYF

J: TRBJ1-5
size: .
length: 13
D: TRBD1
V: TRBV3-1/TRBV3-2
DNA: TGTGCCAGCGGCGGACAGGGAGATCAGCCCCAGCATTTT
CDR3: CASGGQGDQPQHF

J: TRBJ1-4
size: .
length: 15
D: .
V: TRBV21-1
DNA: TGTGCCAGCCTTCCGGGGGGGTTTTCCGATGAAAAACTGTTTTTT
CDR3: CASLPGGFSDEKLFF

J: TRBJ2-1
size: .
length: 19
D: TRBD2
V: TRBV6-2/TRBV6-3
DNA: TGTGCCAGCAGTTACTCCGGGACTAGCGGGGGTAACTACTACAATGAGCAGTTCTTC
CDR3: CASSYSGTSGGNYYNEQFF

J: TRBJ2-4
size: .
length: 15
D: .
V: TRBV18
DNA: TGTGCCAGCTCACCAGAGGGAACAGTCAAAAACATTCAGTACTTC
CDR3: CASSPEGTVKNIQYF

J: TRBJ2-1
size: .
length: 16
D: TRBD2
V: TRBV18
DNA: TGTGCCAGCTCACCTAGCGGGAGGCGCTCCTACAATGAGCAGTTCTTC
CDR3: CASSPSGRRSYNEQFF

J: TRBJ1-1
size: .
length: 15
D: .
V: TRBV11-2
DNA: TGTGCCAGCAGCTTAGAGCGGGGGGAAACCACTGAAGCTTTCTTT
CDR3: CASSLERGETTEAFF

J: TRBJ2-2
size: .
length: 13
D: .
V: TRBV6-6
DNA: TGTGCCAGCTCCGGAGTTATCGCCGGGGAGCTGTTTTTT
CDR3: CASSGVIAGELFF

J: TRBJ2-1
size: .
length: 12
D: TRBD1
V: TRBV30
DNA: TGTGCCTGGGGACAGGGGCGGTATGAGCAGTTCTTC
CDR3: CAWGQGRYEQFF

J: TRBJ1-1
size: few
length: 13
D: .
V: TRBV4-2
DNA: TGTGCCAGCAGCCTCGTAATCAACACTGAAGCTTTCTTT
CDR3: CASSLVINTEAFF

J: TRBJ2-5
size: .
length: 12
D: .
V: TRBV29-1
DNA: TGCAGCGTACCACAGGGGAGGGAGACCCAGTACTTC
CDR3: CSVPQGRETQYF

J: TRBJ2-5
size: .
length: 15
D: TRBD2
V: TRBV7-9
DNA: TGTGCCAGCAGCTTGCTCAGCGGGATCCAAGAGACCCAGTACTTC
CDR3: CASSLLSGIQETQYF

J: TRBJ2-7
size: .
length: 14
D: TRBD1
V: TRBV29-1
DNA: TGCAGCGTTGAGACAACAGGGGTGGGGAACGAGCAGTACTTC
CDR3: CSVETTGVGNEQYF

J: TRBJ2-2
size: .
length: 16
D: .
V: TRBV6-5
DNA: TGTGCCAGCAGTTCCCAAGGGGGAGTGAACACCGGGGAGCTGTTTTTT
CDR3: CASSSQGGVNTGELFF

J: TRBJ2-3
size: few
length: 12
D: .
V: TRBV6-6
DNA: TGTGCCAGCAGTTATTCAATGTTTACGCAGTATTTT
CDR3: CASSYSMFTQYF

J: TRBJ2-3
size: .
length: 13
D: .
V: TRBV19
DNA: TGTGCCAGTAGTAGCAGGGGTGGAGATACGCAGTATTTT
CDR3: CASSSRGGDTQYF

J: TRBJ1-1
size: .
length: 14
D: .
V: TRBV4-2
DNA: TGTGCCAGCAGCCAAGATAGAGATTACACTGAAGCTTTCTTT
CDR3: CASSQDRDYTEAFF

J: TRBJ1-6
size: .
length: 16
D: .
V: TRBV11-3
DNA: TGTGCCAGCAGCTTAGTTAGGACAAACCATAATTCACCCCTCCACTTT
CDR3: CASSLVRTNHNSPLHF

J: TRBJ2-1
size: .
length: 15
D: .
V: TRBV9
DNA: TGTGCCAGCAGCGTAAGCCTCGGGGGAAACAATGAGCAGTTCTTC
CDR3: CASSVSLGGNNEQFF

J: TRBJ2-5
size: few
length: 11
D: TRBD2
V: TRBV2
DNA: TGTGCCGGGACTAGCGCAGAGACCCAGTACTTC
CDR3: CAGTSAETQYF

J: TRBJ1-2
size: .
length: 12
D: .
V: TRBV28
DNA: TGTGCCAGCAGTTTCAGAGGCTACGGCTACACCTTC
CDR3: CASSFRGYGYTF

J: TRBJ2-1
size: .
length: 15
D: .
V: TRBV6-5
DNA: TGTGCCAGCAGTCCTCTCCGGGAACCGTCAAACGAGCAGTTCTTC
CDR3: CASSPLREPSNEQFF

J: TRBJ2-1
size: .
length: 16
D: TRBD2
V: TRBV10-3
DNA: TGTGCCATCAGGCCAAGACTAGCGGGACCCTACAATGAGCAGTTCTTC
CDR3: CAIRPRLAGPYNEQFF

J: TRBJ1-2
size: .
length: 13
D: .
V: TRBV30
DNA: TGTGCCTGGAGTGCCGACTCCAACCATGGCTACACCTTC
CDR3: CAWSADSNHGYTF

J: TRBJ1-1
size: .
length: 14
D: .
V: TRBV14
DNA: TGTGCCAGCAGCCGCCTCGGGGGTCGCACTGAAGCTTTCTTT
CDR3: CASSRLGGRTEAFF

J: TRBJ1-1
size: .
length: 14
D: .
V: TRBV18
DNA: TGTGCCAGCTCACCGGAGGGGATGAACACTGAAGCTTTCTTT
CDR3: CASSPEGMNTEAFF

J: TRBJ2-6
size: .
length: 15
D: .
V: TRBV11-2
DNA: TGTGCCAGCTGGTCAGGTGTCTCTGGGGCCAACGTCCTGACTTTC
CDR3: CASWSGVSGANVLTF

J: TRBJ2-3
size: .
length: 18
D: TRBD2
V: TRBV28
DNA: TGTGCCAGCGTTTCCCATTCGGGACTAGCGGGAGGTGCAGATACGCAGTATTTT
CDR3: CASVSHSGLAGGADTQYF

J: TRBJ2-5
size: .
length: 16
D: .
V: TRBV30
DNA: TGTGCCTGGAGTCCACAAGGGGGTCGGAGCCAAGAGACCCAGTACTTC
CDR3: CAWSPQGGRSQETQYF

J: TRBJ2-5
size: .
length: 15
D: TRBD1
V: TRBV7-7
DNA: TGTGCCAGCAGCTCACAGACAGGGGGACAAGAGACCCAGTACTTC
CDR3: CASSSQTGGQETQYF

J: TRBJ1-2
size: .
length: 14
D: TRBD1
V: TRBV28
DNA: TGTGCCAGCAGTTGGACAGGGGCTAACTATGGCTACACCTTC
CDR3: CASSWTGANYGYTF

J: TRBJ2-1
size: .
length: 15
D: .
V: TRBV10-2
DNA: TGCGCCACATTCGAGTCTGCGGGGAGGAACAATGAGCAGTTCTTC
CDR3: CATFESAGRNNEQFF

J: TRBJ2-1
size: .
length: 16
D: .
V: TRBV7-2
DNA: TGTGCCAGCAGTTTAAGGGAGTACGGGTCCTACAATGAGCAGTTCTTC
CDR3: CASSLREYGSYNEQFF

J: TRBJ2-5
size: .
length: 13
D: .
V: TRBV6-1
DNA: TGTGCCAGCAGTGAGGGCCCGGGGGAGACCCAGTACTTC
CDR3: CASSEGPGETQYF

J: TRBJ2-3
size: .
length: 13
D: .
V: TRBV5-1
DNA: TGCGCCAGCAGCTTGTCGGAGGCAGATACGCAGTATTTT
CDR3: CASSLSEADTQYF

J: TRBJ2-1
size: .
length: 15
D: TRBD1
V: TRBV7-2
DNA: TGTGCCAGCAGCTCGGGACAGGACTCCTACAATGAGCAGTTCTTC
CDR3: CASSSGQDSYNEQFF

J: TRBJ1-5
size: once
length: 14
D: .
V: TRBV6-2/TRBV6-3
DNA: TGTGCCAGCAGTCCCCCCCGGGTGTACACGCCCCAGCATTTT
CDR3: CASSPPRVYTPQHF

J: TRBJ1-5
size: .
length: 14
D: TRBD1
V: TRBV6-1
DNA: TGTGCCAGCACCGGGGGACAGGGCAATCAGCCCCAGCATTTT
CDR3: CASTGGQGNQPQHF

J: TRBJ1-5
size: few
length: 16
D: TRBD1
V: TRBV28
DNA: TGTGCCAGCAGTCGACAGGGCTGGGATAGCAATCAGCCCCAGCATTTT
CDR3: CASSRQGWDSNQPQHF

J: TRBJ1-3
size: .
length: 14
D: .
V: TRBV2
DNA: TGTGCCAGCAGTGTCGGGGGTGGAGTAAACACCATATATTTT
CDR3: CASSVGGGVNTIYF

J: TRBJ1-1
size: .
length: 13
D: .
V: TRBV10-3
DNA: TGTGCCACGCTACAGGGTGGAATAACTGAAGCTTTCTTT
CDR3: CATLQGGITEAFF

J: TRBJ2-1
size: .
length: 15
D: TRBD2
V: TRBV2
DNA: TGTGCCAGCAGTGCTAGCGGGAGGGCAAAAAATGAGCAGTTCTTC
CDR3: CASSASGRAKNEQFF

J: TRBJ2-5
size: .
length: 13
D: .
V: TRBV19
DNA: TGTGCCAGTAGGAGTACCGACCAAGAGACCCAGTACTTC
CDR3: CASRSTDQETQYF

J: TRBJ1-1
size: few
length: 14
D: .
V: TRBV13
DNA: TGTGCCAGCAGCCGAGGGGGTTTGAACACTGAAGCTTTCTTT
CDR3: CASSRGGLNTEAFF

J: TRBJ2-3
size: .
length: 15
D: TRBD2
V: TRBV6-2/TRBV6-3
DNA: TGTGCCAGCAGCCCGGCGGGAGGGCTCGCAGATACGCAGTATTTT
CDR3: CASSPAGGLADTQYF

J: TRBJ1-6
size: few
length: 15
D: TRBD1
V: TRBV6-5
DNA: TGTGCCAGCAGCTACCTAACGGGACAGGCTTCACCCCTCCACTTT
CDR3: CASSYLTGQASPLHF

J: TRBJ1-5
size: .
length: 14
D: TRBD1
V: TRBV29-1
DNA: TGCAGCGTACCTTCGGGGACAGGGGATCAGCCCCAGCATTTT
CDR3: CSVPSGTGDQPQHF

J: TRBJ2-2
size: .
length: 12
D: .
V: TRBV7-2
DNA: TGTGCCAGCGGGCAGGTCCCCCGGGAGCTGTTTTTT
CDR3: CASGQVPRELFF

J: TRBJ2-5
size: .
length: 13
D: .
V: TRBV9
DNA: TGTGCCAGCAGCCCGGGCCCAGGAGGGACCCAGTACTTC
CDR3: CASSPGPGGTQYF

J: TRBJ2-5
size: .
length: 14
D: .
V: TRBV5-3
DNA: TGTGCCAGAAGCTTCCCCTGGCAGCAAGAGACCCAGTACTTC
CDR3: CARSFPWQQETQYF

J: TRBJ1-4
size: .
length: 16
D: TRBD1
V: TRBV2
DNA: TGTGCCAGCAGTGAAGCCACAGGGGGTTTAAATGAAAAACTGTTTTTT
CDR3: CASSEATGGLNEKLFF